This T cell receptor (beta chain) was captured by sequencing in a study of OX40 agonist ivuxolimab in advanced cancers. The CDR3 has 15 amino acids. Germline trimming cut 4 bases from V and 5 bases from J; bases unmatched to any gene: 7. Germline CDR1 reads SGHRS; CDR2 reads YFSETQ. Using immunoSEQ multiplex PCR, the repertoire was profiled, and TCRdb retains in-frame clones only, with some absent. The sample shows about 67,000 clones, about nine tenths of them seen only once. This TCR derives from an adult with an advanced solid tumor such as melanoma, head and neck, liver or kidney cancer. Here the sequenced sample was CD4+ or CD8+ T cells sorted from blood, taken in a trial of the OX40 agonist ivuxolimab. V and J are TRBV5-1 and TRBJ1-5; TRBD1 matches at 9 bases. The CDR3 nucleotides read TGCGCCAGCAGCGTCGGGGACAGGGCATATCAGCCCCAGCATTTT. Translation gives CASSVGDRAYQPQHF.